A selection of T cell receptor beta chains follows, all from one sample in a study of radiotherapy plus CTLA-4 blockade in lung cancer. Here immunoSEQ multiplex PCR was the method, and the copy in TCRdb shows in-frame clones only, minus some. The table records tens of thousands of clones, about 80% of them present only once. The sample in question was peripheral blood, obtained from a patient treated with radiotherapy plus ipilimumab. These receptors all stem from a human donor with non-small cell lung cancer who had a complete response to radiotherapy plus ipilimumab. Both conserved end residues are part of each CDR3. A D gene is named only where the DNA matches it firmly. Size tells how often a clone was seen (once, few, many) or the class of an expanded clone, and some rows leave it out.

size: few
J: TRBJ1-2
D: -
V: TRBV10-3
CDR3: CAISDATANYGYTF
DNA: TGTGCCATCAGTGACGCAACCGCTAACTATGGCTACACCTTC

size: once
J: TRBJ1-1
D: -
V: TRBV10-1
CDR3: CASSESGGARTEAFF
DNA: TGCGCCAGCAGTGAGTCCGGGGGCGCAAGGACTGAAGCTTTCTTT

size: few
J: TRBJ2-3
D: TRBD2
V: TRBV28
CDR3: CASSSGLAGREDTQYF
DNA: TGTGCCAGCAGTTCTGGACTAGCGGGGCGGGAAGATACGCAGTATTTT

size: -
J: TRBJ2-2
D: TRBD2
V: TRBV7-2
CDR3: CASSSTPRVAGVFGELFF
DNA: TGTGCCAGCAGCTCAACCCCACGAGTAGCGGGAGTATTCGGGGAGCTGTTTTTT

size: -
J: TRBJ2-7
D: -
V: TRBV5-1
CDR3: CASNQNYEQYF
DNA: TGCGCCAGCAACCAGAATTACGAGCAGTACTTC

size: -
J: TRBJ2-2
D: -
V: TRBV4-1
CDR3: CASSQFSSGRNTGELFF
DNA: TGCGCCAGCAGCCAATTCTCTTCGGGGCGCAACACCGGGGAGCTGTTTTTT

size: -
J: TRBJ1-1
D: -
V: TRBV18
CDR3: CASSRSRNTEAFF
DNA: TGTGCCAGCTCACGATCCCGCAACACTGAAGCTTTCTTT

size: -
J: TRBJ2-2
D: TRBD1
V: TRBV5-8
CDR3: CARYPGGANTGELFF
DNA: TGTGCCAGGTACCCAGGGGGCGCGAACACCGGGGAGCTGTTTTTT

size: -
J: TRBJ2-5
D: -
V: TRBV5-1
CDR3: CASSLAMVGTQYF
DNA: TGCGCCAGCAGCTTGGCCATGGTAGGGACCCAGTACTTC

size: -
J: TRBJ2-3
D: TRBD2
V: TRBV5-4
CDR3: CASSLGAGDRTDTQYF
DNA: TGTGCCAGCAGCTTGGGAGCGGGAGACCGCACAGATACGCAGTATTTT

size: -
J: TRBJ1-3
D: -
V: TRBV7-8
CDR3: CASSLAPRPNTIYF
DNA: TGTGCCAGCAGCTTAGCGCCCAGGCCGAACACCATATATTTT

size: few
J: TRBJ2-1
D: -
V: TRBV5-1
CDR3: CASSLAVGSSYNEQFF
DNA: TGCGCCAGCAGCTTGGCTGTGGGAAGCTCCTACAATGAGCAGTTCTTC

size: -
J: TRBJ2-3
D: -
V: TRBV11-2
CDR3: CASSLEVGTTSDGMSKRQYF
DNA: TGTGCCAGCAGCTTAGAGGTCGGGACAACCTCGGACGGTATGTCCAAGAGGCAGTATTTT

size: -
J: TRBJ2-4
D: -
V: TRBV5-1
CDR3: CASSLAGQGKNIQYF
DNA: TGCGCCAGCAGCTTGGCCGGGCAGGGGAAAAACATTCAGTACTTC

size: -
J: TRBJ1-2
D: -
V: TRBV30
CDR3: CAWSSGPYTNYGYTF
DNA: TGTGCCTGGAGTTCCGGACCATATACTAACTATGGCTACACCTTC

size: -
J: TRBJ1-2
D: -
V: TRBV14
CDR3: CASSQDRGHGYTF
DNA: TGTGCCAGCAGCCAAGATCGGGGCCATGGCTACACCTTC

size: -
J: TRBJ1-2
D: -
V: TRBV2
CDR3: CASRFRDTNYGYTF
DNA: TGTGCCAGCAGGTTCCGGGACACCAACTATGGCTACACCTTC

size: -
J: TRBJ1-1
D: TRBD1
V: TRBV9
CDR3: CASSGGQGFQAEAFF
DNA: TGTGCCAGCAGCGGAGGACAGGGATTTCAAGCTGAAGCTTTCTTT

size: -
J: TRBJ2-4
D: TRBD2
V: TRBV4-3
CDR3: CASSQGFAGGRALAKNIQYF
DNA: TGCGCCAGCAGCCAAGGTTTCGCCGGCGGGAGGGCCTTAGCCAAAAACATTCAGTACTTC

size: -
J: TRBJ1-5
D: -
V: TRBV7-2
CDR3: CASSLYGGVGQPQHF
DNA: TGTGCCAGCAGCTTGTACGGAGGAGTAGGTCAGCCCCAGCATTTT

size: -
J: TRBJ1-2
D: -
V: TRBV27
CDR3: CASMSGTNYGYTF
DNA: TGTGCCAGCATGTCGGGGACTAACTATGGCTACACCTTC

size: -
J: TRBJ1-1
D: -
V: TRBV9
CDR3: CASSLEVDTEAFF
DNA: TGTGCCAGCAGCCTCGAAGTGGACACTGAAGCTTTCTTT

size: -
J: TRBJ2-1
D: TRBD2
V: TRBV10-1
CDR3: CASSDDSSGSVREQFF
DNA: TGCGCCAGCAGTGATGATTCCAGCGGGAGTGTGAGAGAGCAGTTCTTC

size: -
J: TRBJ2-1
D: -
V: TRBV7-8
CDR3: CASSRGGSPYNEQFF
DNA: TGTGCCAGCAGCAGAGGGGGGTCCCCCTACAATGAGCAGTTCTTC

size: -
J: TRBJ1-4
D: TRBD1
V: TRBV19
CDR3: CASSPDRAATNEKLFF
DNA: TGTGCCAGTAGTCCAGACAGGGCCGCAACTAATGAAAAACTGTTTTTT

size: -
J: TRBJ1-4
D: -
V: TRBV10-1
CDR3: CASSESVKGGNSRRSDNEKLFF
DNA: TGCGCCAGCAGTGAGTCAGTTAAGGGGGGGAATTCTAGGCGAAGTGATAATGAAAAACTGTTTTTT

size: -
J: TRBJ1-2
D: -
V: TRBV28
CDR3: CASSYGSFYGYTF
DNA: TGTGCCAGCAGTTACGGTTCCTTCTATGGCTACACCTTC

size: -
J: TRBJ2-1
D: -
V: TRBV29-1
CDR3: CSVETQGGYNEQFF
DNA: TGCAGCGTTGAAACCCAGGGTGGATACAATGAGCAGTTCTTC

size: -
J: TRBJ2-1
D: TRBD1
V: TRBV7-2
CDR3: CASSLTPRDRGHNEQFF
DNA: TGTGCCAGCAGCTTAACCCCCAGGGACAGGGGCCACAATGAGCAGTTCTTC

size: -
J: TRBJ1-5
D: -
V: TRBV6-5
CDR3: CASRGARNNQPQHF
DNA: TGTGCCAGCAGAGGGGCAAGGAACAATCAGCCCCAGCATTTT

size: few
J: TRBJ2-6
D: -
V: TRBV4-3
CDR3: CASSLSGANVLTF
DNA: TGCGCCAGCAGCCTTTCTGGGGCCAACGTCCTGACTTTC

size: -
J: TRBJ2-7
D: -
V: TRBV2
CDR3: CASSAASSQYF
DNA: TGTGCCAGCAGTGCGGCCAGCTCGCAGTACTTC

size: few
J: TRBJ1-1
D: -
V: TRBV10-3
CDR3: CAISVGGGSTEAFF
DNA: TGTGCCATCAGTGTCGGGGGGGGGAGCACTGAAGCTTTCTTT

size: -
J: TRBJ1-2
D: -
V: TRBV30
CDR3: CAWNRDYGYTF
DNA: TGTGCCTGGAACAGGGACTATGGCTACACCTTC

size: -
J: TRBJ2-1
D: TRBD2
V: TRBV4-1
CDR3: CASSPRTSLYNEQFF
DNA: TGCGCCAGCAGCCCCCGGACTAGCCTATACAATGAGCAGTTCTTC

size: once
J: TRBJ2-5
D: TRBD2
V: TRBV30
CDR3: CAWNSGSETQYF
DNA: TGTGCCTGGAATAGCGGGAGTGAGACCCAGTACTTC

size: -
J: TRBJ2-1
D: -
V: TRBV5-4
CDR3: CASSEGPSSYNEQFF
DNA: TGTGCCAGCAGCGAGGGACCGAGCTCCTACAATGAGCAGTTCTTC

size: -
J: TRBJ1-1
D: TRBD1
V: TRBV10-3
CDR3: CAISEAGGLNTEAFF
DNA: TGTGCCATCAGTGAGGCAGGGGGCTTAAACACTGAAGCTTTCTTT

size: -
J: TRBJ1-3
D: -
V: TRBV7-9
CDR3: CASSYSGYRSGNTIYF
DNA: TGTGCCAGCTCCTACAGTGGATACCGCTCTGGAAACACCATATATTTT

size: -
J: TRBJ1-1
D: TRBD1
V: TRBV7-8
CDR3: CASSLARDRGNTEAFF
DNA: TGTGCCAGCAGCTTAGCCCGGGACAGGGGGAACACTGAAGCTTTCTTT

size: few
J: TRBJ2-3
D: -
V: TRBV30
CDR3: CAWRNWRGRRATQYF
DNA: TGTGCCTGGAGGAACTGGAGGGGGCGCCGGGCAACGCAGTATTTT

size: -
J: TRBJ1-5
D: -
V: TRBV10-3
CDR3: CAISESGSNQPQHF
DNA: TGTGCCATCAGTGAGTCTGGTAGCAATCAGCCCCAGCATTTT

size: few
J: TRBJ2-2
D: -
V: TRBV7-2
CDR3: CASHEDSPTGELFF
DNA: TGTGCCAGCCACGAGGACTCACCAACCGGGGAGCTGTTTTTT

size: -
J: TRBJ2-5
D: -
V: TRBV5-1
CDR3: CASSLGRPQETQYF
DNA: TGCGCCAGCAGCTTGGGGCGGCCCCAAGAGACCCAGTACTTC

size: few
J: TRBJ2-1
D: -
V: TRBV2
CDR3: CASSLTGQDYNEQFF
DNA: TGTGCCAGCAGCTTGACAGGTCAAGACTACAATGAGCAGTTCTTC

size: -
J: TRBJ2-2
D: -
V: TRBV7-2
CDR3: CASRPPSDTGELFF
DNA: TGTGCCAGCAGACCACCTAGCGACACCGGGGAGCTGTTTTTT

size: -
J: TRBJ2-6
D: -
V: TRBV19
CDR3: CASSIDPTGTRSSGANVLTF
DNA: TGTGCCAGTAGTATAGACCCAACCGGGACAAGAAGCTCTGGGGCCAACGTCCTGACTTTC